This paragraph covers one T cell receptor (beta chain) sequence. One end of the junction varies from germline; a read error may be responsible. This sample was included in a study of control samples from healthy donors and cancer patients. Produced via immunoSEQ multiplex PCR; TCRdb's table is partial and in-frame only. The sample gives under 95,000 clones, about nine tenths of which show up once; around 0.92% is in the top ten. The CDR3 runs 14 residues. Germline CDR1 and CDR2: ENHRY and SYGVKD. The receptor comes from a woman aged 25 to 45 in good health. The chain recombines TRBV10-3 with TRBJ2-7; D is ambiguous. The sequenced sample was blood. The CDR3 reads CAISELSRAYEQYF. The CDR3 coding sequence is TGTGCCATCAGTGAACTGAGTAGGGCCTATGAGCAGTACTTC.